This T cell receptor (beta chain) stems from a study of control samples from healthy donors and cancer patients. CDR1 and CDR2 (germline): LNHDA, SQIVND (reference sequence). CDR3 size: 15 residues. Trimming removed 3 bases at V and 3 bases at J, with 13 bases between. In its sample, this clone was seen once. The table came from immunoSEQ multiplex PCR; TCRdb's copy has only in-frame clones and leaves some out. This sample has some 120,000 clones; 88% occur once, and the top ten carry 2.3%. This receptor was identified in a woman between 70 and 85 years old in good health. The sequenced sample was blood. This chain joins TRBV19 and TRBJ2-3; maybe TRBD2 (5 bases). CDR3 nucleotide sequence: TGTGCCAGTAGTATCGGGCAGACTACAACAGATACGCAGTATTTT. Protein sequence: CASSIGQTTTDTQYF. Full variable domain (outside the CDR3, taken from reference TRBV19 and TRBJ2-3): DGGITQSPKYLFRKEGQNVTLSCEQNLNHDAMYWYRQDPGQGLRLIYYSQIVNDFQKGDIAEGYSVSREKKESFPLTVTSAQKNPTAFYLCASSIGQTTTDTQYFGPGTRLTVL.